The source of this T cell receptor (beta chain) is a study of T-cell memory formation after mild COVID-19. The sample holds a few counts of this clonotype. TCRdb re-called the 5' RACE reads with MiXCR, one entry per CDR3 protein. The sample includes around 100,000 distinct CDR3 sequences, around 10% of them seen just once. The V end lost 7 bases, the J end lost 0 bases, and 17 bases lay between the germline ends. Germline V gene lookup returns CDR1 SGHKS and CDR2 YYEKEE (reference sequence). The CDR3 has 16 amino acids. This clonotype originated in a man younger than 35 who had mild COVID-19 (a few samples of this study predate the infection). Cell type and time point are not known. V gene TRBV5-5 combines with J gene TRBJ1-5; a weak D match, TRBD1 (5 bases). The sequenced sample was PBMCs or a T cell subset sorted from them (not recorded which). In nucleotides, the CDR3 is TGTGCCAGCTCGCCCCGGTCAGGGAATAGCAATCAGCCCCAGCATTTT. As protein: CASSPRSGNSNQPQHF. The full variable domain, completed using reference TRBV5-5 and TRBJ1-5, is DAGVTQSPTHLIKTRGQQVTLRCSPISGHKSVSWYQQVLGQGPQFIFQYYEKEERGRGNFPDRFSARQFPNYSSELNVNALLLGDSALYLCASSPRSGNSNQPQHFGDGTRLSIL.